This paragraph covers one T cell receptor beta chain sequence. Its antigen is currently unknown. The record originates from a study of graft-versus-host responses after intestinal transplantation. Method: immunoSEQ multiplex PCR; TCRdb's copy keeps in-frame clones and lacks some. The sample includes 90,000 to 130,000 clones, more than 80% of them seen just once. CDR3 size: 13 residues. The ends were cut back, 4 bases at V and 4 bases at J, with 12 bases in the middle. Per germline, CDR1 SGDLS and CDR2 YYNGEE. The sequence was collected from a human donor who was the organ donor for an intestinal transplant. The rearrangement links TRBV9 to TRBJ2-7, with D perhaps matching TRBD1 or TRBD2 (5 bases each). The sample was unstimulated CD4+ T cells sorted from spleen or lymph node cells, taken before transplant. In DNA, the CDR3 is TGTGCCAGCAGCCTGGGACCTATTTACGAGCAGTACTTC. This sequence encodes CASSLGPIYEQYF.